The 8 T cell receptor beta chains reported below all come from one sample, sequenced in a study of regulatory T cells in long-lasting Graves disease. Through Arm-PCR of CDR3 regions and iRepertoire HTBI primers, TCR beta libraries were built. MiXCR, applied by TCRdb to the multiplex PCR reads, yields one record per CDR3 protein. The repertoire holds roughly 360,000 distinct CDR3 sequences, 23% seen once, with approximately 30% in the top ten. Time point in this sample: persistent/refractory GD, antithyroid drugs over 5 years with positive TRAb. Preparation of the TCR library used RNA extracted from PBMCs. The sample was peripheral blood mononuclear cells (PBMCs), taken when the disease was refractory, from a patient treated with antithyroid drugs. These receptors all stem from a woman aged 40 to 50 with Graves disease.

This chain uses TRBV7-9 with TRBJ1-6; TRBD1 agrees at 9 bases. Germline assignment: CDR1 SEHNR and CDR2 FQNEAQ (reference sequence). This CDR3 spans 14 amino acids. V gave up 8 bases and J gave up 10 bases; unmatched junction bases: 9. CDR3 DNA: TGTGCCAGCGGCCGGGACAGGGTGGGATCACCCCTCCACTTT. Translated: CASGRDRVGSPLHF.

Only a few counts were recorded for this clonotype. The CDR3 bases are TGTGCCAGCAGCTTGACGGTCAGAGACAATGAGCAGTTCTTC. Translating gives CASSLTVRDNEQFF. The rearrangement joins TRBV5-6 to TRBJ2-1; D is uncertain. The CDR3 spans 14 residues. CDR1 and CDR2 from the germline V gene are SGHDT and YYEEEE. V lost 1 base to trimming and J lost 5 bases, with 10 bases between them.

This rearrangement joins TRBV28 to TRBJ2-3; TRBD2 matches 8 bases. The CDR3 loop spans 15 amino acids. Germline loops: CDR1 MDHEN, CDR2 SYDVKM. With V trimmed by 3 bases and J by 6 bases, 8 bases remained unmatched. This CDR3 reads CASSFITGGPDTQYF. The CDR3 DNA is TGTGCCAGCAGTTTTATTACGGGAGGGCCGGATACGCAGTATTTT. Filled out from reference TRBV28 and TRBJ2-3, the complete variable domain reads DVKVTQSSRYLVKRTGEKVFLECVQDMDHENMFWYRQDPGLGLRLIYFSYDVKMKEKGDIPEGYSVSREKKERFSLILESASTNQTSMYLCASSFITGGPDTQYFGPGTRLTVL.

Many counts were recorded for this clonotype. J is TRBJ1-4 and V is TRBV7-9; 8 nucleotides align to TRBD1. The J segment lost 6 bases and the V segment lost 3 bases, leaving 6 bases of the junction unmatched. Germline V gene lookup returns CDR1 SEHNR and CDR2 FQNEAQ (reference sequence). The CDR3 has 15 amino acids. CDR3 protein: CASSLKTGAHEKLFF. The CDR3 DNA reads TGTGCCAGCAGCTTGAAGACAGGGGCACATGAAAAACTGTTTTTT.

This clonotype was detected only a few times. The rearrangement links TRBV4-1 to TRBJ2-5; 7 bases match TRBD2. Per the germline V gene, CDR1 is MGHRA and CDR2 is YSYEKL. Unmatched junction bases numbered 14, after V lost 4 bases and J lost 9 bases. The CDR3 has 15 amino acids. The DNA of the CDR3 is TGCGCCAGCAGCCCACCTTGGACCGAGGGACTACCCCAGTACTTC. Translating it yields CASSPPWTEGLPQYF.

This clonotype appeared many times. This chain links TRBV28 with TRBJ1-3; D is undetermined. This CDR3 has 16 amino acids. Trimming cost V 1 base and J 3 bases, with 13 bases left between them. Germline lookup yields CDR1 MDHEN and CDR2 SYDVKM. CDR3 residues: CASSLSRGVGGNTIYF. CDR3 DNA sequence: TGTGCCAGCAGTTTATCCCGTGGGGTGGGTGGAAACACCATATATTTT.

This clonotype has only a few counts. The chain employs TRBV5-6 and TRBJ1-1; 7 bases agree with TRBD1. Germline V lookup: CDR1 SGHDT, CDR2 YYEEEE. The trim removed 4 bases at V and 0 bases at J, leaving 6 bases unmatched. This CDR3 region has 15 residues. In DNA form, the CDR3 reads TGTGCCAGCAGCCGAAAAACAGGGGTGAACACTGAAGCTTTCTTT. Protein: CASSRKTGVNTEAFF.

On this clonotype itself: The CDR3 does not end in the conserved phenylalanine or tryptophan, so this is likely a read error. The V and J genes are TRBV5-1 and TRBJ1-2; D unresolved. V lost 2 bases and J lost 2, with 4 bases in between. Germline V CDR1 and CDR2: SGHRS, YFSETQ. This CDR3 has 12 residues. The CDR3 coding sequence is TGCGCCAGCAGCTTAACGAACTATGGCTACACCATC. It yields the protein CASSLTNYGYTI.